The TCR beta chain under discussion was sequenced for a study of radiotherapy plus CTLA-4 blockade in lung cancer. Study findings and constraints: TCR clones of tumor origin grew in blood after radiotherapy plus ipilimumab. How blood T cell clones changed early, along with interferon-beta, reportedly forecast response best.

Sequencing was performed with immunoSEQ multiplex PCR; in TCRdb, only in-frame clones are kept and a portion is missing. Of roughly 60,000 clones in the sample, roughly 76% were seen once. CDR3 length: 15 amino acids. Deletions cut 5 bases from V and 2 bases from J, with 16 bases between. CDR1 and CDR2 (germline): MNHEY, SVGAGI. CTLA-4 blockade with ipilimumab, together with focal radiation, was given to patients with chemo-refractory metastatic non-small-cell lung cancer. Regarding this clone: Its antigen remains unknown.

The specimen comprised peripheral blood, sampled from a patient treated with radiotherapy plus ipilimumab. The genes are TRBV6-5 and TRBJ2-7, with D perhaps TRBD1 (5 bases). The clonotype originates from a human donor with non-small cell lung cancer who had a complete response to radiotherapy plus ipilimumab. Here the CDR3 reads CASSRGQGPTYEQYF. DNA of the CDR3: TGTGCCAGCAGTCGTGGACAAGGACCCACCTACGAGCAGTACTTC.